The next 4 T cell receptor beta chains were all read from a single sample in a study of T cell responses to AZD1222 COVID-19 vaccine. The data were produced by immunoSEQ multiplex PCR, yet TCRdb's version contains in-frame clones alone and is incomplete. The table shows tens of thousands of clones, with approximately 90% occurring only once. Here the sequenced sample was peripheral blood, taken 28 days after the second AZD1222 dose. These receptors were collected from an adult who received the AZD1222 COVID-19 vaccine.

The V gene is TRBV30, the J gene TRBJ1-1, with D possibly matching TRBD1 (5 bases). Trimming took off 1 base at V and 2 bases at J, with 8 bases between the two ends. This CDR3 has 13 amino acids. Germline V lookup: CDR1 GTSNPN, CDR2 SVGIG (reference sequence). CDR3 amino acids: CAWSGQPNTEAFF. The DNA for the CDR3 is TGTGCCTGGAGTGGACAGCCTAACACTGAAGCTTTCTTT.

The chain combines TRBV7-3 with TRBJ1-2; D is unclear. V was clipped by 4 bases and J by 2 bases, with 8 bases between them. Per the germline V gene, CDR1 is SGHTA and CDR2 is FQGTGA. CDR3 length: 13 residues. The CDR3 here is CASSSDTNYGYTF. The CDR3 region has the DNA TGTGCCAGCAGCTCCGACACAAACTATGGCTACACCTTC.

The chain recombines TRBV6-5 with TRBJ2-2; 8 nucleotides line up with TRBD1. V lost 6 bases to trimming and J lost 7 bases; unmatched junction nucleotides: 1. CDR3 length: 12 amino acids. Germline V lookup: CDR1 MNHEY, CDR2 SVGAGI. The CDR3 here is CASRTGDGELFF. CDR3 DNA sequence: TGTGCCAGCAGGACAGGGGACGGGGAGCTGTTTTTT.

The count of this clone is one. This sequence joins TRBV2 and TRBJ1-5; 7 nucleotides match TRBD1. Germline CDR1 reads SNHLY; CDR2 reads FYNNEI. V trimming: 6 bases; J trimming: 7 bases; junction bases outside the gene matches: 12. The CDR3 is 15 residues long. For the CDR3, the DNA is TGTGCCAGCAGACCCGACAGGGCAGGGAAGCAGCCCCAGCATTTT. Encoded protein: CASRPDRAGKQPQHF.